This T cell receptor beta chain was sequenced for a study of CD8 T cells in Susac syndrome (dated by TCRdb to the late 2010s). Regarding the research as a whole: Repertoire sequencing was used to test whether CD8+ T cell activation and differentiation in Susac syndrome was antigen driven.

A remark on this clonotype: What this receptor recognizes is not known. The input lacks base qualities; no much larger clone sits a single base away.

The germline V gene (reference sequence) supplies CDR1 MNHNY and CDR2 SVGAGI. Ends trimmed: V by 6 bases, J by 3 bases; bases unmatched to a gene: 4. The CDR3 sequence holds 13 residues, the cysteine and phenylalanine included. Of the read, only the CDR3 DNA is kept; its 39 bases are in frame from base 1. Peripheral blood CD8+ and CD4+ T cells from healthy donors, Susac syndrome patients and multiple sclerosis patients were profiled using high-throughput TCR beta sequencing. Treatment-naive patients with stable or active relapsing-remitting disease fulfilling revised McDonald criteria were used as multiple sclerosis controls. Bulk CD8+ and CD4+ T cells were purified by magnetic negative isolation, while CD8+ TEMRA cells were enriched using FACS. Blood was collected in EDTA tubes and processed within 24 hours, with PBMCs isolated through density gradient centrifugation. PBMCs destined for TCR sequencing were cryopreserved in liquid nitrogen and later thawed in a 37 °C water bath. A purity of at least 90% was achieved for sorted or isolated CD4+, CD8+ and CD8+ TEMRA cells.

RNA was extracted using the RNeasy kit, and roughly 0.45 to 1 microgram was reverse transcribed with random hexamers. The immunoSEQ multiplex PCR assay, which covers 54 Vbeta and 13 Jbeta segments, was used to amplify TCR beta CDR3 regions. To correct PCR amplification bias, a synthetic template baseline was used for both primer optimization and computational correction. The study's processing was this. Only productive sequences were kept, with reads annotated to V, D and J genes according to IMGT and analyzed in immunoSEQ Analyzer. Clonality was calculated as one minus the Shannon entropy normalized by log2 of the number of productive unique sequences. Public and private clones were assessed among the 100 most prevalent clones of each patient and control. Clones were defined as Susac-specific if absent from the healthy and MS cohorts, from over a thousand published viral clones and from other ImmuneACCESS disease sequences. The raw public reads went through TCRdb reprocessing: fastp at Q25, MiXCR clone calling, in-frame beta chains kept. Identical CDR3 proteins give one entry, which carries the most common genes and DNA. These V and J calls originate from TCRdb's pipeline instead of the authors' own analysis. This sample comprises fewer than 350,000 distinct CDR3 sequences, about 92% of them detected only once. The top ten clones comprise 0.065% of the sample.

The research as a whole found: The study acknowledged that relatively few individuals were included in the TCR sequencing and HLA analysis.

Rearrangement joined TRBV6-6 to TRBJ2-7; 8 nucleotides in the junction match TRBD1. What was sequenced was CD4+ T cells from PBMCs. The TCR sequence derives from a human donor with multiple sclerosis. This receptor has the CDR3 CASRLGQGYEQYF. The nucleotides read TGTGCCAGCAGGCTCGGACAGGGCTACGAGCAGTACTTC.